The clone carrying this TCR beta chain was counted a few times. This specimen comes from a study of blood T cell repertoires in COVID-19. Whole-study context: PBMCs, B-cell-depleted T cells, or T cells provided the cDNA or gDNA that made up the material.

This CDR3 is built from 16 residues. The germline V gene has CDR1 LNHNV and CDR2 YYDKDF (reference sequence). V trimming: 0 bases; J trimming: 4 bases; junction bases outside the gene matches: 6. In the original processing: Reference gene primer amplification yielded estimated nucleated cell counts. Repertoires were generated with immunoSEQ multiplex PCR, while TCRdb's copy carries only in-frame clones and drops some. The V and J calls and clone size come from that table; D and trimming were worked out from the DNA. The sample contains around 150,000 clones, approximately 82% of which appear only once. Enrolled during active infection, Seattle patients were then followed longitudinally.

The source material was peripheral blood. The receptor was derived from a woman aged 40 to 50 with COVID-19, enrolled during active disease. The chain couples TRBV15 to TRBJ2-5; TRBD2 agrees at 9 bases. DNA of the CDR3: TGTGCCACCAGCAGAGATTATGTAGCGGGGGCAGAGACCCAGTACTTC. This sequence encodes CATSRDYVAGAETQYF.